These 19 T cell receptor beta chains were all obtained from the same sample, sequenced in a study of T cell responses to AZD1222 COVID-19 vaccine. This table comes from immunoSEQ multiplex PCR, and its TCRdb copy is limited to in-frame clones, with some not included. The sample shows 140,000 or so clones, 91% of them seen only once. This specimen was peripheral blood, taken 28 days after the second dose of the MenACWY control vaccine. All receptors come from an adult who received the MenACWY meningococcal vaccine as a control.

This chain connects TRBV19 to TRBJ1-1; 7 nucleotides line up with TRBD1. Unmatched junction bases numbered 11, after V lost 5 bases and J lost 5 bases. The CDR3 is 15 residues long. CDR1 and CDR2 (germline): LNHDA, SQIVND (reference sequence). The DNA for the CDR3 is TGTGCCAGTAGTTTTCCGAGAGGGGGCGGGACTGAAGCTTTCTTT. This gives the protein CASSFPRGGGTEAFF.

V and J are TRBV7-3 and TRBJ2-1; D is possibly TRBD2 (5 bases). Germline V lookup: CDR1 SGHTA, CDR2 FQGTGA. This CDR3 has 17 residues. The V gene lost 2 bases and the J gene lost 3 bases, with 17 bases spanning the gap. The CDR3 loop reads CASSLLAGRGSYNEQFF. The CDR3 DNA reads TGTGCCAGCAGCTTACTCGCGGGCCGAGGGAGCTACAATGAGCAGTTCTTC.

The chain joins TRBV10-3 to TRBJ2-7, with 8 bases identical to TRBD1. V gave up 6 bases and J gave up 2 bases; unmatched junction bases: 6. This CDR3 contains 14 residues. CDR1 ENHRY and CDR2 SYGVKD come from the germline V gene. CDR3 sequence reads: CAIRMTGETYEQYF. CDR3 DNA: TGTGCCATCAGAATGACAGGGGAAACCTACGAGCAGTACTTC.

This chain's CDR3 is CASSLGGRGTYNEQFF. The CDR3 nucleotides read TGTGCCAGCAGCCTCGGGGGGCGAGGCACCTACAATGAGCAGTTCTTC. This chain joins TRBV11-2 and TRBJ2-1, with D maybe TRBD2 (7 bases). CDR1 and CDR2 (germline): SGHAT, FQNNGV. This CDR3 contains 16 residues. Trimming pared 5 bases from V and 2 bases from J, leaving 16 bases between.

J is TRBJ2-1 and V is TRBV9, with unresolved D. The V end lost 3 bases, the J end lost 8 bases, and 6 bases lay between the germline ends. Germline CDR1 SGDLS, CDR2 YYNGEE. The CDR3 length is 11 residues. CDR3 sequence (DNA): TGTGCCAGCAGCGCCCAGTATGAGCAGTTCTTC. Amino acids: CASSAQYEQFF.

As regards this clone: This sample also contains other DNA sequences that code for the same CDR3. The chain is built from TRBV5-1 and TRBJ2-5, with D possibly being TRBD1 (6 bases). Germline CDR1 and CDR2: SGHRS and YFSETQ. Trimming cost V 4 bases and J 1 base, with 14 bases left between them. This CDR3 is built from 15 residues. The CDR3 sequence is CASSLLTGSQETQYF. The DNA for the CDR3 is TGCGCCAGCAGCCTCTTGACAGGCTCCCAAGAGACCCAGTACTTC.

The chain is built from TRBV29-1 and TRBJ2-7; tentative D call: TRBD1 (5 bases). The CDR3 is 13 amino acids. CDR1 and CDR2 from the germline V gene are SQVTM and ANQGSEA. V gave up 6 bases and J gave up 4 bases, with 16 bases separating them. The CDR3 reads CSVALMGPYEQYF. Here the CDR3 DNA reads TGCAGCGTCGCCCTGATGGGGCCGTACGAGCAGTACTTC.

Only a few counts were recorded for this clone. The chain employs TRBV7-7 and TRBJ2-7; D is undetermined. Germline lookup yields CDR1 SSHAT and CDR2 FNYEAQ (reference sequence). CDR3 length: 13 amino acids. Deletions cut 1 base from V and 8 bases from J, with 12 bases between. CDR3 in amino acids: CASSLVVGRQQYF. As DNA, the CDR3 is TGTGCCAGCAGCTTAGTCGTGGGTCGGCAGCAGTACTTC.

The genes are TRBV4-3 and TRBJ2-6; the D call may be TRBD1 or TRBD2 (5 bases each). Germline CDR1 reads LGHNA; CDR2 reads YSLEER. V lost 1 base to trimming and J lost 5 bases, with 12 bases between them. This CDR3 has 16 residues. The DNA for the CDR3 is TGCGCCAGCAGCCAAGTCCGGGGACCTAGGGCCAACGTCCTGACTTTC. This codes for CASSQVRGPRANVLTF.

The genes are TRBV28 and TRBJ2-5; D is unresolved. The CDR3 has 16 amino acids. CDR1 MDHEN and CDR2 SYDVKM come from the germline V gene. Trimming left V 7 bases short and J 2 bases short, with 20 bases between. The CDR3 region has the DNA TGTGCCAGCAACAAAGCGTGGGCAGGTTGGCAAGAGACCCAGTACTTC. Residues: CASNKAWAGWQETQYF. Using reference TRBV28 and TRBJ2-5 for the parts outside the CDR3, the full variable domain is DVKVTQSSRYLVKRTGEKVFLECVQDMDHENMFWYRQDPGLGLRLIYFSYDVKMKEKGDIPEGYSVSREKKERFSLILESASTNQTSMYLCASNKAWAGWQETQYFGPGTRLLVL.

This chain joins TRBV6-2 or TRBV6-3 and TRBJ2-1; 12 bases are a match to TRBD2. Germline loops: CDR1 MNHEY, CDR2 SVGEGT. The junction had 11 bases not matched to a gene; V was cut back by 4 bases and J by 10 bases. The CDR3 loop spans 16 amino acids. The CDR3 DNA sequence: TGTGCCAGCAGTTCCCCTCTAGCGGGGGGGACCGGCGAGCAGTTCTTC. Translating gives CASSSPLAGGTGEQFF.

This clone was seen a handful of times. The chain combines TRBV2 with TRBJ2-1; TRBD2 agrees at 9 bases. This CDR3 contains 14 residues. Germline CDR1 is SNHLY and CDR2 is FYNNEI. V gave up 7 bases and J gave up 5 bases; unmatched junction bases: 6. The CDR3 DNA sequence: TGTGCCAGCAACGAAGGGACTAGCCACAATGAGCAGTTCTTC. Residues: CASNEGTSHNEQFF.

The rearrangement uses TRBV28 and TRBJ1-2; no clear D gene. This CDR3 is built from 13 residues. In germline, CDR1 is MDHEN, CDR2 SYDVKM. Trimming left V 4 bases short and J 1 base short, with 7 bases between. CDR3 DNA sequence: TGTGCCAGCAGTTCGGACCGTAACTATGGCTACACCTTC. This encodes CASSSDRNYGYTF.

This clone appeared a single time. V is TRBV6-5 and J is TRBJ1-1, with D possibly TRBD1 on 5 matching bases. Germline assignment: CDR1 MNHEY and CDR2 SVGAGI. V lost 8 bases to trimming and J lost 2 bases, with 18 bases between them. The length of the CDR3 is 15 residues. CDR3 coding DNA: TGTGCCAGCCGCGGGGTCGGGCGGGGCAACACTGAAGCTTTCTTT. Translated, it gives CASRGVGRGNTEAFF.

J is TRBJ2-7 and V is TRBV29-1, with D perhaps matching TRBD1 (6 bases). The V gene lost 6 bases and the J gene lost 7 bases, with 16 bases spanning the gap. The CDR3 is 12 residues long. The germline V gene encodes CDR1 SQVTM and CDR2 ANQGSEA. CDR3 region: CSVRETGLEQYF. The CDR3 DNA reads TGCAGCGTCCGAGAAACAGGGTTAGAGCAGTACTTC.

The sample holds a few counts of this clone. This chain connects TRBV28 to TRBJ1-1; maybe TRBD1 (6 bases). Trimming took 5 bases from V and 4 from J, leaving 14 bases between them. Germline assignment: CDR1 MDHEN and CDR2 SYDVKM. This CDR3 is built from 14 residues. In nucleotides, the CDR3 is TGTGCCAGCAGTCTACCCACAGGGCTCACTGAAGCTTTCTTT. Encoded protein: CASSLPTGLTEAFF.

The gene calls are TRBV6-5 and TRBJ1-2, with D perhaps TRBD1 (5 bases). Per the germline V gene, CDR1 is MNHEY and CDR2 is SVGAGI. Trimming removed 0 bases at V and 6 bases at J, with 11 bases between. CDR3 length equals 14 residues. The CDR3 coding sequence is TGTGCCAGCAGTTACTCAGCTCGGGGGGATGGCTACACCTTC. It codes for CASSYSARGDGYTF.

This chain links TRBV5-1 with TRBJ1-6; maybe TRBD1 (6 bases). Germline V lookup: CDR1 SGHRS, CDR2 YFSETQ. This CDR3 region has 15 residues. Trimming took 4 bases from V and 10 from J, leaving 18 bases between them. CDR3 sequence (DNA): TGCGCCAGCAGCCCGGCAGGGGTGATTGGATCACCCCTCCACTTT. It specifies CASSPAGVIGSPLHF.

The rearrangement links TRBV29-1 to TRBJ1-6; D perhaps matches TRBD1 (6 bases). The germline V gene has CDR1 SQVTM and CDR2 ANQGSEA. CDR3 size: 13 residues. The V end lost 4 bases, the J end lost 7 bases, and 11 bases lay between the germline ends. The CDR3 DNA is TGCAGCGTTGGTCAGGGGTGGAATTCACCCCTCCACTTT. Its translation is CSVGQGWNSPLHF.